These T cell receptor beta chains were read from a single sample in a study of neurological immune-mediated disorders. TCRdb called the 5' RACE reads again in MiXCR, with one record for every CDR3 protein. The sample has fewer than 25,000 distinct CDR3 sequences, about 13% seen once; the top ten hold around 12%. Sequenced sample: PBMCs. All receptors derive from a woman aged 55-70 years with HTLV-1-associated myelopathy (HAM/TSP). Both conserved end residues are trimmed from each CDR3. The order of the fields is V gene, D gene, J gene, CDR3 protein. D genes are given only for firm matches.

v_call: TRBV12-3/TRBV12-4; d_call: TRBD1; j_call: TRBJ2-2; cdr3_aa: ASSPRQGSNTGELF
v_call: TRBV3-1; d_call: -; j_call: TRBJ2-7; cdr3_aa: ASSLDRSSYEQY
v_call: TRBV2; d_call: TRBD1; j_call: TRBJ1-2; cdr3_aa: ASSWDRGKKGYT
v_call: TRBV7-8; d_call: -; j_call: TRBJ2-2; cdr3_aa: ASRPGQPGTGELF
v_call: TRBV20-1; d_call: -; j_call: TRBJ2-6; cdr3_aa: SAKKGAGDNVLT
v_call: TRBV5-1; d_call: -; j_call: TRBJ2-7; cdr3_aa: ASSVGGHEQY
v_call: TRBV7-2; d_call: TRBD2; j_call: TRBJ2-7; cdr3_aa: ASSLELAGAREQY
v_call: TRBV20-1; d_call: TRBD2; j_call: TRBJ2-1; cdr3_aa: SARTSGRIYNEQF
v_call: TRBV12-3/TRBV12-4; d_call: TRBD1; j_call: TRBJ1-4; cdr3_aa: ASSLTGAGEKLF
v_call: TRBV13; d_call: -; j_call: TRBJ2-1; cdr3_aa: ASSSPTGPPGGEQF
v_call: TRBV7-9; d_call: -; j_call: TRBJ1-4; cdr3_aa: ASILDGLEKLL
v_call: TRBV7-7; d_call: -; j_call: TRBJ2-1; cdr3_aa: ASSLAPGAYNEQF
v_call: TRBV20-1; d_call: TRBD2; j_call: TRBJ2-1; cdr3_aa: SATRLAGGYEQF
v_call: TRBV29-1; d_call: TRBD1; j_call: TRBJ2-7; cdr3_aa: SVAETGLTYEQY
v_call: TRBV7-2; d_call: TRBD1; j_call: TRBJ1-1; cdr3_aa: ASSPRTGGFTEAF
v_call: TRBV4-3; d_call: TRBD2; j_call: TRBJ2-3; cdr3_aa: ASRSSAGGHEDTQY
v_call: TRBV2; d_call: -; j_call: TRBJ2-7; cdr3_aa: ASSRGGGTYEQY
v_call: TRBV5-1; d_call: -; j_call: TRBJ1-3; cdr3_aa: ASSFRPDSGNTIY
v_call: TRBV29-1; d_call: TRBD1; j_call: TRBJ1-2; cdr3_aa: SATGGTYGYT
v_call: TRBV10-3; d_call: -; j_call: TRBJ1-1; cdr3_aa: AISESVAANTEAF
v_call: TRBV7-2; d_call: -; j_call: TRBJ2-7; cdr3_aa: ASSLAFSSSYEQY
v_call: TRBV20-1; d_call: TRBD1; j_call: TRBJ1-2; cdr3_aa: SGPTPGQGAHGYT
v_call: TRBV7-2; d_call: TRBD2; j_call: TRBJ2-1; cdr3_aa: ASSPITGTSGGADNEQF
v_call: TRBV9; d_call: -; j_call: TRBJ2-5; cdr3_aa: ASSRLGGPQETQY
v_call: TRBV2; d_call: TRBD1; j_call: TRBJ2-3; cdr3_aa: ASSSDRGSNTQY
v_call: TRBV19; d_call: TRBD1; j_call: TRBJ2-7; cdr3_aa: ASSIPGQGHYEQY
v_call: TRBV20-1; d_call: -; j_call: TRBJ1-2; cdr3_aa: SAKAWKGNGYT
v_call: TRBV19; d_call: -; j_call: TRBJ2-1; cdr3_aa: ASSLGTMANEQF
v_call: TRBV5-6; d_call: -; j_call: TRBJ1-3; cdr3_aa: ASSRDTSSGNTIY
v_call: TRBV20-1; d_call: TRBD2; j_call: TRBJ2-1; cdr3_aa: SATTSGTYNEQF
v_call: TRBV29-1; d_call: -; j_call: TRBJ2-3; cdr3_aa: SVEGVGTDTQY
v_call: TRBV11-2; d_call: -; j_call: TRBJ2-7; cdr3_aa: ASSLGSNYEQY
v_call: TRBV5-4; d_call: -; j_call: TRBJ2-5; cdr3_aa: ASSSQGGETQY
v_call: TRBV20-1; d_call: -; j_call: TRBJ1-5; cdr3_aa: SASVGRYSNQPQH
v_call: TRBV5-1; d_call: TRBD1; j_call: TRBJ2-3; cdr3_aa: ASSLLSGTGTDTQY
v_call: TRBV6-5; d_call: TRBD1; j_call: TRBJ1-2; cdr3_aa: ASSYGGQGYGYT
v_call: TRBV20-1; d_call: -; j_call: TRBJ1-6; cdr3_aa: SARVWGKDDSPLH
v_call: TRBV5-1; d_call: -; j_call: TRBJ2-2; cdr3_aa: ASSFIPRETGELF
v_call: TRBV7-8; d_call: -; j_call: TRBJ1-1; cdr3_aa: ASSLALAARGNTEAF
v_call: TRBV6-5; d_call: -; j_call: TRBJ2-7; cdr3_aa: ASRAGYDEQY
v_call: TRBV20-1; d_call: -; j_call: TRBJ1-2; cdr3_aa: SATDIRYYGYT
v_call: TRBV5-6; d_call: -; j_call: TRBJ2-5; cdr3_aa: ASSLDTGRGETQY
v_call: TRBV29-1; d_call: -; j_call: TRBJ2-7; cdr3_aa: SVGADYEQY
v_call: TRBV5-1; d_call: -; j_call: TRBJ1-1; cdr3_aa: ASSFGTRTEAF